This record looks at one T cell receptor (beta chain) sequence and its context. This CDR3 comprises 18 residues. CDR1 SGHVS and CDR2 FQNEAQ come from the germline V gene. The V and J ends lost 3 bases and 8 bases, in that order; junction bases with no gene match: 15. These data originate in a study of blood T cell repertoires in COVID-19. Overall study: In each case, the material was cDNA or gDNA derived from T cells, B-cell-depleted T cells, or PBMCs.

Using immunoSEQ multiplex PCR, the repertoire was profiled, and TCRdb retains in-frame clones only, with some absent. The data hold fewer than 450,000 clones, with more than 75% observed a single time. Material: peripheral blood. The rearrangement links TRBV7-8 to TRBJ2-1; 11 nucleotides line up with TRBD2. The TCR originated in a woman under 30 who had recovered from COVID-19. DNA for the CDR3: TGTGCCAGCAGCTTCTCCCGACTAGCGGGATTCAATGGCGATGAGCAGTTCTTC. Protein sequence: CASSFSRLAGFNGDEQFF. The full variable domain, completed using reference TRBV7-8 and TRBJ2-1, is GAGVSQSPRYKVAKRGQDVALRCDPISGHVSLFWYQQALGQGPEFLTYFQNEAQLDKSGLPSDRFFAERPEGSVSTLKIQRTQQEDSAVYLCASSFSRLAGFNGDEQFFGPGTRLTVL.